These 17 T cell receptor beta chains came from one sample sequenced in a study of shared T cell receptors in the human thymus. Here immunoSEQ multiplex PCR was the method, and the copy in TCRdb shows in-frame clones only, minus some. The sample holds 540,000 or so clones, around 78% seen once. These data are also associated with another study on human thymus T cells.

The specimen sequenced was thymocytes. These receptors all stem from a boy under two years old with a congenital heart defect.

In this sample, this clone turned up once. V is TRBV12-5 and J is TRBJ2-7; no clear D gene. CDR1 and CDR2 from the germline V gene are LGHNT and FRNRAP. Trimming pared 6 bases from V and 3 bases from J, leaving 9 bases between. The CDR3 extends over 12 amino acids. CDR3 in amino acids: CASGPRYYEQYF. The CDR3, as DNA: TGTGCTAGTGGCCCGCGCTACTACGAGCAGTACTTC.

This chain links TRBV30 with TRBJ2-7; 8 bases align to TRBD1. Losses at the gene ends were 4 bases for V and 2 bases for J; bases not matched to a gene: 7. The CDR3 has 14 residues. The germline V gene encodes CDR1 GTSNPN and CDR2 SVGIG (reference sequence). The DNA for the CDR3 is TGTGCCTGGACATTCGGGACAGGACCCTACGAGCAGTACTTC. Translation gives CAWTFGTGPYEQYF.

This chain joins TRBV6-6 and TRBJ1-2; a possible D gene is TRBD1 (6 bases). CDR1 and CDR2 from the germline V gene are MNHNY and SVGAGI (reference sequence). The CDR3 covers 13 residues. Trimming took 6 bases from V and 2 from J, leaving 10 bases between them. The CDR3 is CASSLDRNYGYTF. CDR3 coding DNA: TGTGCCAGCAGCCTCGACAGGAACTATGGCTACACCTTC.

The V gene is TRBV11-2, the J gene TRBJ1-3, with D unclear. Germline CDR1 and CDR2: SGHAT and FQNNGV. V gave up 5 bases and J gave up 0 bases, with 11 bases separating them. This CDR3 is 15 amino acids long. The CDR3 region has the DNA TGTGCCAGCAGCAACGGGGTACCCTCTGGAAACACCATATATTTT. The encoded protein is CASSNGVPSGNTIYF.

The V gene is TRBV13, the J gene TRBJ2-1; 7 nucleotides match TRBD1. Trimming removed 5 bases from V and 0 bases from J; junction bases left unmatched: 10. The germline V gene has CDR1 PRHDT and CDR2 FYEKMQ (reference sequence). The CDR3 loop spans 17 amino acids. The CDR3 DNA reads TGTGCCAGCAGCACACAATATCGGGACAGCTCCTACAATGAGCAGTTCTTC. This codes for CASSTQYRDSSYNEQFF.

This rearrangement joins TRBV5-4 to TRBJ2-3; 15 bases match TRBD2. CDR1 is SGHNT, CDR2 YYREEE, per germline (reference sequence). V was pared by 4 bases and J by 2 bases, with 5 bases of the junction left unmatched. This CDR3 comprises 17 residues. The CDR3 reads CASSQGLAGGSTDTQYF. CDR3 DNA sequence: TGTGCCAGCAGCCAGGGACTAGCGGGAGGTTCCACAGATACGCAGTATTTT.

Here the CDR3 reads CASSLTGRAEAFF. CDR3 coding DNA: TGTGCCAGCAGCCTTACAGGGCGCGCTGAAGCTTTCTTT. V usage is TRBV11-3 and J usage is TRBJ1-1, with D perhaps matching TRBD1 (6 bases). V dropped 5 bases and J dropped 6 bases, with 13 bases sitting between them. The CDR3 spans 13 residues. Germline CDR1 and CDR2: SGHNT and YENEEA.

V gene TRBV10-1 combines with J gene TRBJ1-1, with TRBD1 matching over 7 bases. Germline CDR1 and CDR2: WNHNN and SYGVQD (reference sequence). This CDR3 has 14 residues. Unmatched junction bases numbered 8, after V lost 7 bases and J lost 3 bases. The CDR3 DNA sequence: TGCGCCAGCAATAGGGGACAGCTGCACACTGAAGCTTTCTTT. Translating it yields CASNRGQLHTEAFF.

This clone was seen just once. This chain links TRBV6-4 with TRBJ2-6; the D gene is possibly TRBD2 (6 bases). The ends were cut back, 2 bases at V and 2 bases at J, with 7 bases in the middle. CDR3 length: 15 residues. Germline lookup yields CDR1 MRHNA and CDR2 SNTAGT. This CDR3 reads CASSDRRAGANVLTF. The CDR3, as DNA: TGTGCCAGCAGTGACAGGAGGGCTGGGGCCAACGTCCTGACTTTC.

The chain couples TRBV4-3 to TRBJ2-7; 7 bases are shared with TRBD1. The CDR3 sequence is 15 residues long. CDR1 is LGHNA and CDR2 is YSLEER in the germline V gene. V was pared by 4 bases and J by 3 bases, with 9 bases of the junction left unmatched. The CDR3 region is CASSPWDRQGYEQYF. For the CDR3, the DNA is TGCGCCAGCAGCCCCTGGGACAGACAGGGCTACGAGCAGTACTTC.

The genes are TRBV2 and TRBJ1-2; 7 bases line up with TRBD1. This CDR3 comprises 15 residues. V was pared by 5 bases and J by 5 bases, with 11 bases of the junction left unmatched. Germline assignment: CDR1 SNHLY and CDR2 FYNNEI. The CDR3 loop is CASSTGQAESYGYTF. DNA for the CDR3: TGTGCCAGCAGTACCGGACAGGCGGAGTCTTATGGCTACACCTTC.

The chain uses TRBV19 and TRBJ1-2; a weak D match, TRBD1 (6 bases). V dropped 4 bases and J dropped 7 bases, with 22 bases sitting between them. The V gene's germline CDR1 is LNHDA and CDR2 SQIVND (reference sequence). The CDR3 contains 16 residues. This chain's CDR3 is CASSKHKQGGGAGYTF. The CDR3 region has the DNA TGTGCCAGTAGTAAGCATAAACAGGGTGGGGGTGCTGGCTACACCTTC.

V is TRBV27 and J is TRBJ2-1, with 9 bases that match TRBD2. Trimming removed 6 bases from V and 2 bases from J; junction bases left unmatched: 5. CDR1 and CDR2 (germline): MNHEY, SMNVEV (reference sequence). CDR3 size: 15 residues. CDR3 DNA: TGTGCCAGCAGGAACCAGCGGGAGGCCTACAATGAGCAGTTCTTC. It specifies CASRNQREAYNEQFF.

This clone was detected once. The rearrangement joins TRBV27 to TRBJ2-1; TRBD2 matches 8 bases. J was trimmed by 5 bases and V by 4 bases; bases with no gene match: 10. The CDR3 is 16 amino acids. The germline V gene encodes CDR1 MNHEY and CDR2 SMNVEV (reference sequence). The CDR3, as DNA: TGTGCCAGCAGTTATGGGGGAAGAGCGGGAGACAATGAGCAGTTCTTC. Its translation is CASSYGGRAGDNEQFF.

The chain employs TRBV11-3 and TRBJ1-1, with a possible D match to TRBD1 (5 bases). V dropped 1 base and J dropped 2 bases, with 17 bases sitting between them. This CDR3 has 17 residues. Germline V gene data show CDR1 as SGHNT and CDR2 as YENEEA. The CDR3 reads CASSLVFGARANTEAFF. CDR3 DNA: TGTGCCAGCAGCTTAGTATTTGGGGCCAGGGCAAACACTGAAGCTTTCTTT. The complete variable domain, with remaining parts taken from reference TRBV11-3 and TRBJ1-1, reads EAGVVQSPRYKIIEKKQPVAFWCNPISGHNTLYWYLQNLGQGPELLIRYENEEAVDDSQLPKDRFSAERLKGVDSTLKIQPAELGDSAVYLCASSLVFGARANTEAFFGQGTRLTVV.

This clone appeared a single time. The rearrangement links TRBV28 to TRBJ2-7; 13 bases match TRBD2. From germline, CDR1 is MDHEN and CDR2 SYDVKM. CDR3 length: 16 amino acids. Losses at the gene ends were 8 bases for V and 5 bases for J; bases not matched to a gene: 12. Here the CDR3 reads CASLGLAGRGVHEQYF. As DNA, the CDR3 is TGTGCCAGCTTGGGACTAGCGGGGAGAGGGGTCCACGAGCAGTACTTC.

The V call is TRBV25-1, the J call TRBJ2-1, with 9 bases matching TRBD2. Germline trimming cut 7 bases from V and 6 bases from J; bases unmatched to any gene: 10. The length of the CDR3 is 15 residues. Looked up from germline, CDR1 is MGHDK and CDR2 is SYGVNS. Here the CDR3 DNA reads TGTGCCAGCAAAGCGCGGGGGGGGTCCGGCAATGAGCAGTTCTTC. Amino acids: CASKARGGSGNEQFF.